This T cell receptor (beta chain) was sequenced during a study of CD8+CD57+ T cells in acquired aplastic anemia. Profiling of TCR beta VDJ combinations and CDR3 sequences used genomic DNA as template. MiXCR, applied by TCRdb to the reads, yields one record per CDR3 protein. The top ten clones hold 3% to 4.5% of a sample with about 400,000 distinct CDR3 sequences, 60% to 80% of them seen once. Germline lookup yields CDR1 SGHTA and CDR2 FQGNSA. The J segment lost 1 base and the V segment lost 3 bases, leaving 4 bases of the junction unmatched. The CDR3 extends over 16 amino acids. Ten or more counts support this clonotype.

The V call is TRBV7-2, the J call TRBJ2-2; 8 bases line up with TRBD2. Sequenced input: sorted CD4+, CD8+, or CD8+CD57+ T cells (not recorded which) from PBMCs. The sequence was collected from a human donor in good health, serving as a control. The CDR3 bases are TGTGCCAGCAGCTTGAGTAGCGGGGAGAACACCGGGGAGCTGTTTTTT. Translated, it gives CASSLSSGENTGELFF.